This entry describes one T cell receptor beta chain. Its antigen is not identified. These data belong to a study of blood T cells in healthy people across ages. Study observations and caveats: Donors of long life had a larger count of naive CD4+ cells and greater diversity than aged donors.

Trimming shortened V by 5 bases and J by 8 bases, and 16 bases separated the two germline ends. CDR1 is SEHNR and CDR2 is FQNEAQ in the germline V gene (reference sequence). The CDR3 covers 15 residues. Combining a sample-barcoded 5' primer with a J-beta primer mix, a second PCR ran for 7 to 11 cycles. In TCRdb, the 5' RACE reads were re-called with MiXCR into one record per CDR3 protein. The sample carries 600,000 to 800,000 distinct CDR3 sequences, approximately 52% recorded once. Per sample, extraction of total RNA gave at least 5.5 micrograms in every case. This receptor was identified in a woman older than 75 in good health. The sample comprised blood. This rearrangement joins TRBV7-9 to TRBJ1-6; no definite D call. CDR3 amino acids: CASSPVSEFYSPLHF. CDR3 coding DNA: TGTGCCAGCAGCCCCGTTTCGGAATTCTATTCACCCCTCCACTTT.